This TCR beta chain was recovered during a study of T cells in Graves' hyperthyroidism and ophthalmopathy. The table lists this clonotype with a few counts. The antigen remains undetermined. The source material, RNA transcripts, was used to amplify TCR beta CDR3 regions. HTBI primers were employed in a first-round RT-PCR of the TCR CDR3. TCRdb used MiXCR to reprocess the multiplex PCR reads, holding one entry per CDR3 protein. This table has hundreds of thousands of distinct CDR3 sequences, approximately 15% appearing once. Broader study findings: Stable hyperthyroidism was separated from ophthalmopathy by a model based on 13 V-J features.

No ophthalmopathy progression within 18 months constituted stable Graves' hyperthyroidism. It was uncontrolled infection, other autoimmune disease, pregnancy or lactation that excluded patients. Trimming took 1 base from V and 3 from J; bases not matched to a gene: 8. This CDR3 is built from 15 residues. Germline V lookup: CDR1 SQVTM, CDR2 ANQGSEA. The gene calls are TRBV29-1 and TRBJ2-7; 8 nucleotides match TRBD1. The TCR comes from a woman in her twenties or thirties with Graves' hyperthyroidism. Specimen: blood. DNA for the CDR3: TGCAGCGTTGAAGCTGCGCCCGGGACAGGCTACGAGCAGTACTTC. Residues: CSVEAAPGTGYEQYF.